The 4 T cell receptor beta chains below come from one sample, sequenced in a study of CD8 T cells in Susac syndrome. Reverse transcription of about 0.45 to 1 ug RNA was carried out with random hexamers. Each CDR3 protein gets one entry after TCRdb re-called the immunoSEQ multiplex PCR reads with MiXCR. The data contain around 220,000 distinct CDR3 sequences, about 94% of them singletons. Sample: CD8+ T cells from PBMCs. The receptors stem from a human donor with multiple sclerosis.

This clonotype appeared once. V is TRBV12-3 or TRBV12-4 and J is TRBJ2-2; D assignment may be TRBD1 or TRBD2 (6 bases each). There are 15 residues in the CDR3. V lost 6 bases, J lost 3 bases, and 14 bases lay in between. CDR3: CASRKGGADTGELFF. DNA of the CDR3: TGTGCCAGCAGAAAGGGGGGCGCGGACACCGGGGAGCTGTTTTTT.

The V and J genes are TRBV19 and TRBJ2-7; possible D gene TRBD1, 5 bases. Trimming removed 9 bases from V and 2 bases from J, with 11 bases in between. Germline V gene sequence: CDR1 LNHDA, CDR2 SQIVND (reference sequence). The CDR3 has 12 residues. In DNA form, the CDR3 reads TGTGCCAGCGGTGACAGTACCTACGAGCAGTACTTC. This sequence encodes CASGDSTYEQYF.

This sequence joins TRBV29-1 and TRBJ2-2; D is ambiguous. Trimming cost V 2 bases and J 5 bases, with 6 bases left between them. Germline V CDR1 and CDR2: SQVTM, ANQGSEA. This CDR3 is built from 12 residues. In DNA, the CDR3 is TGCAGCGTTGAAAGAGGAACCGGGGAGCTGTTTTTT. This gives the protein CSVERGTGELFF.

The V gene is TRBV9, the J gene TRBJ2-3; D not resolved. There are 15 residues in the CDR3. V shed 0 bases and J shed 0 bases, with 8 bases lying between them. Germline loops: CDR1 SGDLS, CDR2 YYNGEE. DNA of the CDR3: TGTGCCAGCAGCGTAGGGGGATCTAGCACAGATACGCAGTATTTT. It codes for CASSVGGSSTDTQYF.